The clone carrying this T cell receptor beta chain was found once. Assay used: immunoSEQ multiplex PCR; TCRdb lists only in-frame clones, some missing. The data contain 200,000 to 300,000 clones, around 90% of them seen just once; the ten biggest clones take up roughly 2.7%. This entry comes from a study of blood T cell repertoires in COVID-19. V dropped 0 bases and J dropped 6; count of bases not matched to a gene: 7. Germline CDR1 is SGHNT and CDR2 is YYREEE (reference sequence). This CDR3 is built from 16 residues. Enrollment of patients from Seattle took place during active infection, with longitudinal follow-up.

This chain uses TRBV5-4 with TRBJ2-7, with 12 nucleotides matching TRBD2. The sequence came from a person aged 18 to 30 with COVID-19, enrolled during active disease. The sample comprised peripheral blood. CDR3 in DNA: TGTGCCAGCAGCTTGGATCTAGCGGGAGGGAAACGCGAGCAGTACTTC. It yields the protein CASSLDLAGGKREQYF.